This passage covers 20 T cell receptor beta chains from one sample sequenced in a study of cytomegalovirus exposure and HLA in healthy donors. PCR primers comprised 60 Vbeta and 13 Jbeta primers. Some clones are missing from TCRdb's copy, which holds only in-frame ones; the method was immunoSEQ multiplex PCR. Of 160,000 or so clones listed, roughly 85% are singletons. The sample taken for sequencing was PBMCs. The receptors stem from a man younger than 45 in good health and CMV-seronegative.

The chain joins TRBV6-5 to TRBJ2-1; 8 bases fit TRBD2. CDR1 and CDR2 from the germline V gene are MNHEY and SVGAGI. J was trimmed by 12 bases and V by 5 bases; bases with no gene match: 9. The CDR3 contains 13 residues. CDR3 protein: CASSPTSGAGQFF. The CDR3 DNA sequence: TGTGCCAGCAGTCCAACTAGCGGCGCAGGGCAGTTCTTC.

CDR3 in DNA: TGCGCCAGCAGCTTGGAGGCAGGAAGCAATCAGCCCCAGCATTTT. Protein product: CASSLEAGSNQPQHF. The chain links TRBV5-1 to TRBJ1-5; D is uncertain. Germline-derived CDR1 and CDR2 are SGHRS and YFSETQ. The CDR3 is made up of 15 amino acids. Between the trimmed V and J ends, which lost 0 bases and 1 base, there was a span of 8 bases. The variable domain in full, completed from reference TRBV5-1 and TRBJ1-5, reads KAGVTQTPRYLIKTRGQQVTLSCSPISGHRSVSWYQQTPGQGLQFLFEYFSETQRNKGNFPGRFSGRQFSNSRSEMNVSTLELGDSALYLCASSLEAGSNQPQHFGDGTRLSIL.

The chain recombines TRBV7-3 with TRBJ1-4; D remains unclear. CDR3 length: 18 amino acids. Trimming removed 1 base from V and 0 bases from J, with 15 bases in between. In germline, CDR1 is SGHTA, CDR2 FQGTGA. The CDR3 sequence is CASSLKSQADATNEKLFF. The CDR3 DNA is TGTGCCAGCAGCTTAAAGTCCCAAGCGGATGCAACTAATGAAAAACTGTTTTTT.

This rearrangement joins TRBV12-5 to TRBJ1-1, with D tentatively TRBD1 (5 bases). CDR3 length: 15 residues. Germline V gene sequence: CDR1 LGHNT, CDR2 FRNRAP. V was trimmed by 0 bases and J by 5 bases, leaving 13 bases between them. The CDR3 loop is CASGLVQDGKTEAFF. In DNA, the CDR3 is TGTGCTAGTGGTTTGGTACAGGATGGGAAGACTGAAGCTTTCTTT.

The chain couples TRBV2 to TRBJ2-4, with 12 bases that match TRBD2. The CDR3 consists of 14 residues. The junction had 4 bases not matched to a gene; V was cut back by 5 bases and J by 8 bases. The germline CDR1 and CDR2 sequences are SNHLY and FYNNEI. CDR3 residues: CASSWTSGNDIQYF. For the CDR3, the DNA is TGTGCCAGCAGTTGGACTAGCGGGAATGACATTCAGTACTTC.

The V gene is TRBV6-1, the J gene TRBJ2-7, with D maybe TRBD1 (6 bases). Germline V gene sequence: CDR1 MNHNS, CDR2 SASEGT. This CDR3 spans 14 amino acids. V lost 8 bases and J 0 bases, leaving 14 bases between the germline ends. CDR3 protein: CASARTGSSYEQYF. CDR3 nucleotides: TGTGCCAGCGCCAGAACAGGGAGCTCCTACGAGCAGTACTTC.

The CDR3 region has the DNA TGTGCCAGCAGTGTCAACAGGGGTAGCAATCAGCCCCAGCATTTT. This translates into CASSVNRGSNQPQHF. The chain has TRBV28 and TRBJ1-5; 7 bases match TRBD1. The CDR3 has 15 amino acids. Germline V lookup: CDR1 MDHEN, CDR2 SYDVKM. V lost 5 bases, J lost 0 bases, and 4 bases stayed unmatched.

This clone was recorded a few times. The CDR3 protein is CASSLPVSSGNTIYF. In nucleotides, the CDR3 is TGTGCCAGCAGCTTACCAGTCAGCTCTGGAAACACCATATATTTT. The chain has TRBV7-2 and TRBJ1-3; D is unclear. Germline CDR1 and CDR2: SGHTA and FQGNSA. The V and J ends lost 2 bases and 0 bases respectively, with 8 bases between them. The CDR3 is 15 amino acids.

This sequence joins TRBV7-2 and TRBJ2-1; 13 bases line up with TRBD2. V dropped 6 bases and J dropped 9; count of bases not matched to a gene: 11. CDR3 length: 16 amino acids. Germline V gene lookup returns CDR1 SGHTA and CDR2 FQGNSA. For the CDR3, the DNA is TGTGCCAGCAGGCAAGACATGGGACTAGCGGGGTTTGAGCAGTTCTTC. Translated, it gives CASRQDMGLAGFEQFF.

V is TRBV10-3 and J is TRBJ2-2, with D maybe TRBD1 (6 bases). The V end was cut by 4 bases, the J end by 2 bases, with 11 bases between. This CDR3 region has 15 residues. The germline CDR1 and CDR2 sequences are ENHRY and SYGVKD. CDR3 region: CAISATGYNTGELFF. DNA for the CDR3: TGTGCCATCAGTGCTACAGGGTACAACACCGGGGAGCTGTTTTTT.

This chain connects TRBV5-1 to TRBJ2-7; D perhaps matches TRBD2 (5 bases). The V end was cut by 4 bases, the J end by 0 bases, with 8 bases between. The CDR3 has 13 amino acids. Looked up from germline, CDR1 is SGHRS and CDR2 is YFSETQ. The CDR3: CASSPGSSYEQYF. CDR3 nucleotides: TGCGCCAGCAGCCCGGGGAGCTCCTACGAGCAGTACTTC. The full variable domain, in which reference TRBV5-1 and TRBJ2-7 provide the parts outside the CDR3, is KAGVTQTPRYLIKTRGQQVTLSCSPISGHRSVSWYQQTPGQGLQFLFEYFSETQRNKGNFPGRFSGRQFSNSRSEMNVSTLELGDSALYLCASSPGSSYEQYFGPGTRLTVT.

The chain uses TRBV7-2 and TRBJ1-1; 8 bases map to TRBD1. V was clipped by 2 bases and J by 2 bases; unmatched bases: 10. Looked up from germline, CDR1 is SGHTA and CDR2 is FQGNSA. The CDR3 spans 17 residues. The CDR3 is CASSLFGQGATNTEAFF. The DNA for the CDR3 is TGTGCCAGCAGCTTATTTGGTCAGGGGGCCACTAACACTGAAGCTTTCTTT.

The V gene is TRBV5-1, the J gene TRBJ1-5; 8 bases are shared with TRBD1. Germline V lookup: CDR1 SGHRS, CDR2 YFSETQ. The CDR3 runs 15 residues. V lost 0 bases, J lost 5 bases, and 4 bases stayed unmatched. The CDR3 nucleotides are TGCGCCAGCAGCTTGGACGGACAGGGTCATCAGCCCCAGCATTTT. Protein: CASSLDGQGHQPQHF. The full variable domain, rest sourced from reference TRBV5-1 and TRBJ1-5, is KAGVTQTPRYLIKTRGQQVTLSCSPISGHRSVSWYQQTPGQGLQFLFEYFSETQRNKGNFPGRFSGRQFSNSRSEMNVSTLELGDSALYLCASSLDGQGHQPQHFGDGTRLSIL.

The gene calls are TRBV27 and TRBJ2-5; 8 bases map to TRBD2. Germline CDR1 MNHEY, CDR2 SMNVEV (reference sequence). J lost 0 bases, V lost 6 bases, and 0 bases had no gene match. This CDR3 has 13 residues. The CDR3 reads CASRAGDQETQYF. CDR3 bases: TGTGCCAGCAGAGCGGGGGACCAAGAGACCCAGTACTTC.

This clone occurred a few times. The rearrangement joins TRBV30 to TRBJ1-2; the match to TRBD1 covers 8 bases. The germline gives CDR1 GTSNPN, CDR2 SVGIG (reference sequence). V was pared by 6 bases and J by 6 bases, with 15 bases of the junction left unmatched. This CDR3 is 15 amino acids long. In nucleotides, the CDR3 is TGTGCCTGCCCCGGACAGGGCCCATCCCTCGATGGCTACACCTTC. Amino acid sequence: CACPGQGPSLDGYTF.

The chain is built from TRBV7-3 and TRBJ2-2; 7 bases map to TRBD1. Per germline, CDR1 SGHTA and CDR2 FQGTGA. This CDR3 contains 16 residues. V trimming: 4 bases; J trimming: 5 bases; junction bases outside the gene matches: 10. As DNA, the CDR3 is TGTGCCAGCAGCTCCGACAGGGAGTGGGGAACCGGGGAGCTGTTTTTT. This encodes CASSSDREWGTGELFF.

V usage is TRBV11-2 and J usage is TRBJ2-2; TRBD1 matches at 7 bases. V gave up 5 bases and J gave up 0 bases; unmatched junction bases: 3. The CDR3 loop spans 15 amino acids. CDR1 is SGHAT and CDR2 is FQNNGV in the germline V gene. CDR3: CASSPDRANTGELFF. In nucleotides, the CDR3 is TGTGCCAGCAGCCCCGACAGGGCGAACACCGGGGAGCTGTTTTTT.

The rearrangement uses TRBV19 and TRBJ2-2, with 8 bases matching TRBD2. V shed 7 bases, J shed 7 bases, and the junction held 11 bases outside the gene matches. The CDR3 covers 15 residues. Germline V gene data show CDR1 as LNHDA and CDR2 as SQIVND (reference sequence). The DNA of the CDR3 is TGTGCCAGTAATTGGCGGGAGGCGAGGAGCGGGGAGCTGTTTTTT. This codes for CASNWREARSGELFF.

This chain links TRBV10-1 with TRBJ1-5; TRBD1 aligns across 11 bases. V gave up 7 bases and J gave up 6 bases; unmatched junction bases: 14. Germline assignment: CDR1 WNHNN and CDR2 SYGVQD (reference sequence). The CDR3 contains 17 residues. The CDR3 here is CASKWTGGPRSCQPQHF. CDR3 coding DNA: TGCGCCAGCAAATGGACAGGGGGCCCTCGCTCTTGTCAGCCCCAGCATTTT.

The chain combines TRBV18 with TRBJ2-7; 7 bases are a match to TRBD1. CDR1 is KGHSH, CDR2 LQKENI, per germline. The CDR3 extends over 15 amino acids. V was clipped by 0 bases and J by 6 bases; unmatched bases: 8. Here the CDR3 reads CASSPPDRKELEQYF. Written as DNA, the CDR3 is TGTGCCAGCTCACCACCGGACAGGAAGGAACTCGAGCAGTACTTC.